One sample yielded the 3 T cell receptor beta chains listed below, sequenced in a study of blood T cell repertoires in COVID-19. Data came from immunoSEQ multiplex PCR; TCRdb stores just in-frame clones and leaves some out. The sample contains 450,000 or so clones, about 90% of which appear only once. The sequencing input was PBMCs or T cells enriched from blood (not recorded which). These receptors all come from a man aged 18 to 35 who had recovered from COVID-19.

The chain combines TRBV7-9 with TRBJ2-5; TRBD2 is a possible D gene (5 bases). V gave up 3 bases and J gave up 0 bases, with 8 bases separating them. The V gene's germline CDR1 is SEHNR and CDR2 FQNEAQ (reference sequence). The CDR3 totals 14 residues. The CDR3 sequence is CASSFRRNQETQYF. Here the CDR3 DNA reads TGTGCCAGCAGCTTCCGGAGGAACCAAGAGACCCAGTACTTC.

There are a few counts of this clone. The DNA of the CDR3 is TGTGCCAGCACGACCCTACCTGGGACAAGCTACGAGCAGTACTTC. Protein sequence: CASTTLPGTSYEQYF. The chain has TRBV6-5 and TRBJ2-7; the D gene is possibly TRBD1 (6 bases). V lost 7 bases and J 3 bases, leaving 19 bases between the germline ends. The CDR3 is 15 residues long. Germline CDR1 reads MNHEY; CDR2 reads SVGAGI.

The rearrangement links TRBV9 to TRBJ1-2; TRBD1 is a possible D gene (6 bases). Looked up from germline, CDR1 is SGDLS and CDR2 is YYNGEE. Trimming cost V 3 bases and J 3 bases, with 15 bases left between them. This CDR3 has 15 residues. Here the CDR3 DNA reads TGTGCCAGCAGCGCCCCCTACGCAGGGGACTATGGCTACACCTTC. The encoded protein is CASSAPYAGDYGYTF.